What follows are 5 T cell receptor beta chains derived from one specimen sequenced in a study of blood T cell repertoires in COVID-19. Clones were sequenced by immunoSEQ multiplex PCR, and TCRdb holds only the in-frame ones, with some missing. Of 200,000 to 250,000 clones in the sample, more than 80% were seen once. The sequenced material came from PBMCs or T cells enriched from blood (not recorded which). These receptors were collected from a woman aged 35 to 49 with acute COVID-19.

V usage is TRBV6-5 and J usage is TRBJ1-1, with a tentative D call TRBD1 (5 bases). Trimming pared 0 bases from V and 11 bases from J, leaving 13 bases between. The CDR3 totals 13 residues. The V gene's germline CDR1 is MNHEY and CDR2 SVGAGI. The CDR3 spells CASSYSPGIGAFF. In DNA form, the CDR3 reads TGTGCCAGCAGTTACTCACCAGGGATAGGGGCTTTCTTT.

The V and J genes are TRBV9 and TRBJ2-5; tentatively, D is TRBD2 (5 bases). V was shortened by 1 base and J by 1 base, with 11 bases between the two germline ends. Germline loops: CDR1 SGDLS, CDR2 YYNGEE. CDR3 size: 15 residues. CDR3 sequence: CASSVKDYPQETQYF. The CDR3 coding sequence is TGTGCCAGCAGCGTAAAAGACTACCCCCAAGAGACCCAGTACTTC.

The chain links TRBV6-5 to TRBJ1-5; D possibly corresponds to TRBD1 (6 bases). V lost 4 bases and J lost 2, with 9 bases in between. Germline CDR1 MNHEY, CDR2 SVGAGI. There are 14 residues in the CDR3. CDR3 coding DNA: TGTGCCAGCAGTTTCAGGGGCGGCAATCAGCCCCAGCATTTT. Translating it yields CASSFRGGNQPQHF.

V and J are TRBV6-5 and TRBJ2-2; TRBD2 is a possible D gene (5 bases). V gave up 2 bases and J gave up 4 bases, with 11 bases separating them. The germline V gene encodes CDR1 MNHEY and CDR2 SVGAGI. The CDR3 totals 15 residues. The CDR3 nucleotides are TGTGCCAGCAGTTACCCTTCCCGGGGCACCGGGGAGCTGTTTTTT. This encodes CASSYPSRGTGELFF.

The rearrangement uses TRBV29-1 and TRBJ2-2; 7 nucleotides match TRBD1. The CDR3 sequence is 14 residues long. In germline, CDR1 is SQVTM, CDR2 ANQGSEA. J was trimmed by 6 bases and V by 8 bases; bases with no gene match: 12. CDR3 in amino acids: CSSTGDRVSGELFF. The CDR3 coding sequence is TGCAGCTCTACAGGGGATAGGGTATCCGGGGAGCTGTTTTTT.